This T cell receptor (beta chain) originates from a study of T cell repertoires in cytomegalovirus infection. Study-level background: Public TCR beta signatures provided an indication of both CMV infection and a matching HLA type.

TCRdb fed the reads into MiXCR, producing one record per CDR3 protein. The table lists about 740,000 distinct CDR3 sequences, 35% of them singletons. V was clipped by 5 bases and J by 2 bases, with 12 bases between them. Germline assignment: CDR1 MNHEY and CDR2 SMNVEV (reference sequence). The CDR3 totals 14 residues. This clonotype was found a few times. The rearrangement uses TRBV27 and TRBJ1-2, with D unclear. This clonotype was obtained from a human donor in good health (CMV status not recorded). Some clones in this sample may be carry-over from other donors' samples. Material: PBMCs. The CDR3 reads CASSVGGRNYGYTF. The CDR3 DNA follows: TGTGCCAGCAGTGTTGGCGGGCGAAACTATGGCTACACCTTC.